These 32 T cell receptor beta chains share one sample of origin, sequenced in a study of CD8+ T cells in alopecia areata. Sequencing relied on a cDNA template that was reverse transcribed from extracted RNA. Method: immunoSEQ multiplex PCR; TCRdb's copy keeps in-frame clones and lacks some. The profile shows about 140,000 clones, about 86% of them singletons. The treatment was: oral pan-JAK inhibitor, 5-10 mg twice daily. Sequencing was performed on CD8+ T cells sorted from blood, taken at week 4, from a patient treated with tofacitinib. All receptors come from a human donor with alopecia areata.

This clone was counted once. This sequence joins TRBV29-1 and TRBJ2-7; D gene ambiguous. The germline V gene has CDR1 SQVTM and CDR2 ANQGSEA. The V end was cut by 1 base, the J end by 2 bases, with 9 bases between. CDR3 length: 13 amino acids. The CDR3 DNA reads TGCAGCGTTGAAGGGACGGTTACCTACGAGCAGTACTTC. It specifies CSVEGTVTYEQYF.

The chain joins TRBV20-1 to TRBJ1-1, with a weak D call TRBD1 (6 bases). Germline values: CDR1 DFQATT, CDR2 SNEGSKA (reference sequence). V was clipped by 5 bases and J by 7 bases, with 11 bases between them. This CDR3 contains 11 residues. CDR3 DNA: TGCAGTGCTGAAAGGACAGTTGAAGCTTTCTTT. As protein: CSAERTVEAFF.

This sequence joins TRBV5-1 and TRBJ1-1; D is unclear. The CDR3 loop spans 13 amino acids. Looked up from germline, CDR1 is SGHRS and CDR2 is YFSETQ. Trimming removed 2 bases at V and 2 bases at J, with 7 bases between. CDR3 amino acids: CASSLAENTEAFF. CDR3 DNA: TGCGCCAGCAGCTTAGCTGAAAACACTGAAGCTTTCTTT.

The genes are TRBV2 and TRBJ2-7; the match to TRBD2 covers 13 bases. The germline CDR1 and CDR2 sequences are SNHLY and FYNNEI. The CDR3 runs to 15 residues. Trimming took 6 bases from V and 3 from J; bases not matched to a gene: 5. CDR3 sequence reads: CASRKGLAGNYEQYF. For the CDR3, the DNA is TGTGCCAGCAGGAAGGGACTAGCGGGGAACTACGAGCAGTACTTC.

The gene calls are TRBV7-9 and TRBJ2-3, with D possibly being TRBD2 (5 bases). The CDR3 is 12 residues long. The V and J ends lost 5 bases and 7 bases respectively, with 10 bases between them. Germline V lookup: CDR1 SEHNR, CDR2 FQNEAQ (reference sequence). CDR3 region: CASSMGANTQYF. The CDR3 bases are TGTGCCAGCAGCATGGGAGCAAATACGCAGTATTTT.

V and J are TRBV2 and TRBJ2-1, with TRBD2 as a possible D gene (5 bases). V was pared by 4 bases and J by 2 bases, with 9 bases between. Germline CDR1 reads SNHLY; CDR2 reads FYNNEI. This CDR3 is 14 amino acids long. The DNA for the CDR3 is TGTGCCAGCAGTGGGGGAGACCCCTACAATGAGCAGTTCTTC. Protein sequence: CASSGGDPYNEQFF.

This chain joins TRBV27 and TRBJ2-7; no firm D call. This CDR3 comprises 14 residues. The V gene's germline CDR1 is MNHEY and CDR2 SMNVEV (reference sequence). Trimming stripped 5 bases from V and 2 bases from J, with 13 bases between. CDR3 nucleotide sequence: TGTGCCAGCAGTCCTACGACTTACCCCTACGAGCAGTACTTC. As protein: CASSPTTYPYEQYF.

V gene TRBV10-2 combines with J gene TRBJ2-1; D gene unclear. Deletions cut 2 bases from V and 8 bases from J, with 16 bases between. CDR1 is WSHSY and CDR2 is SAAADI in the germline V gene. This CDR3 contains 15 residues. The CDR3 region is CASSENTLLQDEQFF. CDR3 coding DNA: TGCGCCAGCAGTGAGAACACGCTACTGCAAGATGAGCAGTTCTTC.

V and J are TRBV7-6 and TRBJ2-2; 7 bases map to TRBD2. The V gene end was trimmed by 3 bases and the J gene end by 3 bases; junction bases not matched to a gene: 4. The germline V gene has CDR1 SGHVS and CDR2 FNYEAQ. The CDR3 contains 15 residues. CDR3 sequence (DNA): TGTGCCAGCAGCTTGCTAGCGGAATACACCGGGGAGCTGTTTTTT. Amino acid sequence: CASSLLAEYTGELFF.

This clone was seen more than once but under ten times. At the DNA level, this CDR3 is encoded by other sequences in the same sample as well. This chain links TRBV27 with TRBJ1-6; D is ambiguous. Trimming took 3 bases from V and 0 from J, leaving 3 bases between them. This CDR3 spans 14 amino acids. Germline lookup yields CDR1 MNHEY and CDR2 SMNVEV (reference sequence). The CDR3 coding sequence is TGTGCCAGCAGTTTTAGCTCCTATAATTCACCCCTCCACTTT. Its protein is CASSFSSYNSPLHF.

The chain couples TRBV10-2 to TRBJ2-1; TRBD2 is a possible D gene (6 bases). Germline lookup yields CDR1 WSHSY and CDR2 SAAADI. Trimming took 0 bases from V and 6 from J, leaving 9 bases between them. CDR3 length: 14 residues. CDR3 sequence: CASSESGSGNEQFF. CDR3 DNA sequence: TGCGCCAGCAGTGAGTCGGGTAGCGGCAATGAGCAGTTCTTC.

This chain joins TRBV27 and TRBJ1-5; D is ambiguous. Trimming shortened V by 6 bases and J by 1 base, and 10 bases separated the two germline ends. From germline, CDR1 is MNHEY and CDR2 SMNVEV (reference sequence). This CDR3 is built from 14 residues. CDR3 loop: CASRTLKSNQPQHF. As DNA, the CDR3 is TGTGCCAGCAGGACCTTGAAAAGCAATCAGCCCCAGCATTTT.

The gene calls are TRBV27 and TRBJ2-1; 9 bases are shared with TRBD1. This CDR3 spans 15 amino acids. V gave up 4 bases and J gave up 7 bases; unmatched junction bases: 8. Germline CDR1 is MNHEY and CDR2 is SMNVEV (reference sequence). The CDR3 nucleotides read TGTGCCAGCAGTTCACCGGGACAGGGTTTTAATGAGCAGTTCTTC. It is translated as CASSSPGQGFNEQFF.

The J gene is TRBJ2-3, the V gene TRBV4-1; TRBD2 aligns across 7 bases. CDR1 MGHRA and CDR2 YSYEKL come from the germline V gene. V gave up 4 bases and J gave up 2 bases; unmatched junction bases: 3. The CDR3 consists of 14 residues. Here the CDR3 reads CASSLGLNTDTQYF. The CDR3 DNA reads TGCGCCAGCAGCCTGGGACTAAACACAGATACGCAGTATTTT.

This clone turned up a few times. The V call is TRBV9, the J call TRBJ2-2, with TRBD1 matching 8 bases. Per the germline V gene, CDR1 is SGDLS and CDR2 is YYNGEE. The CDR3 totals 16 residues. The ends lost 4 bases at V and 5 bases at J; junction bases unmatched: 10. The CDR3 DNA reads TGTGCCAGCAGCATCCCGTGGACAGGGTGGACCGGGGAGCTGTTTTTT. This sequence encodes CASSIPWTGWTGELFF.

The chain has TRBV29-1 and TRBJ2-2; D remains ambiguous. The ends were cut back, 7 bases at V and 8 bases at J, with 8 bases in the middle. There are 10 residues in the CDR3. CDR1 and CDR2 from the germline V gene are SQVTM and ANQGSEA. DNA for the CDR3: TGCAGCGCCCTTAGGGGGGAGCTGTTTTTT. It is translated as CSALRGELFF.

CDR3 amino acids: CASSISSLSEQFF. CDR3 nucleotides: TGTGCCAGTAGTATTTCATCCCTGAGCGAGCAGTTCTTC. V usage is TRBV19 and J usage is TRBJ2-1, with unresolved D. The CDR3 consists of 13 residues. V lost 3 bases, J lost 10 bases, and 13 bases lay in between. The germline V gene has CDR1 LNHDA and CDR2 SQIVND (reference sequence). Full variable domain (remainder filled in from reference TRBV19 and TRBJ2-1): DGGITQSPKYLFRKEGQNVTLSCEQNLNHDAMYWYRQDPGQGLRLIYYSQIVNDFQKGDIAEGYSVSREKKESFPLTVTSAQKNPTAFYLCASSISSLSEQFFGPGTRLTVL.

This chain uses TRBV29-1 with TRBJ2-7, with D possibly being TRBD1 (5 bases). V lost 3 bases to trimming and J lost 5 bases, with 11 bases between them. The V gene's germline CDR1 is SQVTM and CDR2 ANQGSEA. This CDR3 comprises 12 residues. The CDR3 protein is CSVEEQGDEQYF. Here the CDR3 DNA reads TGCAGCGTTGAGGAGCAGGGCGACGAGCAGTACTTC.

J is TRBJ2-1 and V is TRBV9; no clear D. This CDR3 has 15 amino acids. Germline V gives CDR1 SGDLS, CDR2 YYNGEE. The ends were cut back, 0 bases at V and 4 bases at J, with 11 bases in the middle. The CDR3 region has the DNA TGTGCCAGCAGCGTAGGGCTTATCGTGTACAATGAGCAGTTCTTC. Encoded protein: CASSVGLIVYNEQFF.

V and J are TRBV6-1 and TRBJ2-7, with TRBD2 identical over 9 bases. The CDR3 runs 14 residues. J gave up 2 bases and V 4 bases, and 3 bases lay outside the gene matches. The V gene's germline CDR1 is MNHNS and CDR2 SASEGT. The CDR3 protein is CASSAAGGTYEQYF. CDR3 in DNA: TGTGCCAGCAGTGCCGCGGGAGGGACCTACGAGCAGTACTTC.

J is TRBJ1-1 and V is TRBV30, with D perhaps TRBD1 (6 bases). The CDR3 runs to 15 residues. Germline-derived CDR1 and CDR2 are GTSNPN and SVGIG (reference sequence). Trimming left V 3 bases short and J 6 bases short, with 20 bases between. In DNA form, the CDR3 reads TGTGCCTGGAGCGTGACGGGACACCTCGAACCTGAAGCTTTCTTT. This encodes CAWSVTGHLEPEAFF.

This rearrangement joins TRBV7-9 to TRBJ2-2, with 14 bases fitting TRBD2. Germline V gene lookup returns CDR1 SEHNR and CDR2 FQNEAQ (reference sequence). V dropped 3 bases and J dropped 6; count of bases not matched to a gene: 9. The CDR3 spans 18 residues. The CDR3 region is CASSFGTSGSYVAGELFF. CDR3 bases: TGTGCCAGCAGCTTTGGGACTAGCGGGAGTTATGTGGCCGGGGAGCTGTTTTTT.

The CDR3 nucleotides are TGTGCCTGGAGGGTTATCTTAGAAGCTTTCTTT. This sequence encodes CAWRVILEAFF. The rearrangement uses TRBV30 and TRBJ1-1, with unresolved D. The CDR3 is 11 amino acids. The germline V and J ends were trimmed by 3 bases and 8 bases, with 10 bases remaining between them. Per the germline V gene, CDR1 is GTSNPN and CDR2 is SVGIG (reference sequence).

This sequence joins TRBV7-2 and TRBJ2-1; D is uncertain. Germline lookup yields CDR1 SGHTA and CDR2 FQGNSA. This CDR3 is built from 12 residues. Trimming stripped 2 bases from V and 9 bases from J, with 8 bases between. The CDR3 region is CASSLQGIEQFF. The CDR3 DNA is TGTGCCAGCAGCTTACAAGGGATTGAGCAGTTCTTC.

The V call is TRBV29-1, the J call TRBJ2-7, with 13 bases lining up with TRBD2. There are 14 residues in the CDR3. Trimming removed 7 bases from V and 6 bases from J; junction bases left unmatched: 9. The germline V gene encodes CDR1 SQVTM and CDR2 ANQGSEA. DNA for the CDR3: TGCAGCGCCCGGACTAGCGGGGGACCCCGCGAGCAGTACTTC. Translation: CSARTSGGPREQYF.

This chain uses TRBV4-1 with TRBJ1-1; 10 bases are a match to TRBD1. J lost 1 base, V lost 1 base, and 6 bases had no gene match. CDR1 and CDR2 from the germline V gene are MGHRA and YSYEKL. The length of the CDR3 is 17 residues. CDR3 nucleotide sequence: TGCGCCAGCAGCCAAGTGGGACAGGGGATCCGGAACACTGAAGCTTTCTTT. Translation: CASSQVGQGIRNTEAFF.

This clone was counted a single time. The chain is built from TRBV9 and TRBJ2-3; D might be TRBD2 (6 bases). The germline gives CDR1 SGDLS, CDR2 YYNGEE. The CDR3 contains 16 residues. Trimming stripped 4 bases from V and 0 bases from J, with 15 bases between. Here the CDR3 reads CASSMPQDYSTDTQYF. As DNA, the CDR3 is TGTGCCAGCAGCATGCCTCAGGACTACAGCACAGATACGCAGTATTTT.

V and J are TRBV4-1 and TRBJ2-5; D might be TRBD1 (7 bases). The J call may be faulty, since TRBJ2-7 better matches the DNA end. CDR3 length equals 15 residues. CDR1 MGHRA and CDR2 YSYEKL come from the germline V gene. The CDR3: CASSRGQGGSDEQYF. The CDR3 nucleotides are TGCGCCAGCAGCCGAGGGCAGGGGGGTTCGGACGAGCAGTACTTC.

The chain is built from TRBV2 and TRBJ2-3; TRBD1 or TRBD2 may be the D gene (5 bases each). CDR3 length: 16 residues. Germline loops: CDR1 SNHLY, CDR2 FYNNEI. Trimming removed 6 bases at V and 2 bases at J, with 18 bases between. The CDR3 DNA is TGTGCCAGCAGGACCAACAGGAGACTATTCACAGATACGCAGTATTTT. Protein: CASRTNRRLFTDTQYF.

To note about this clone: Other DNA sequences in the same sample also yield this CDR3. The rearrangement joins TRBV4-1 to TRBJ2-7, with 9 nucleotides matching TRBD1. Unmatched junction bases numbered 4, after V lost 0 bases and J lost 4 bases. Germline assignment: CDR1 MGHRA and CDR2 YSYEKL. The length of the CDR3 is 15 residues. The CDR3 reads CASSQENRGRYEQYF. Here the CDR3 DNA reads TGCGCCAGCAGCCAAGAGAACAGGGGGCGTTACGAGCAGTACTTC.

V gene TRBV29-1 combines with J gene TRBJ2-3; D is possibly TRBD1 (5 bases). V was pared by 1 base and J by 11 bases, with 10 bases between. The CDR3 sequence is 11 residues long. In germline, CDR1 is SQVTM, CDR2 ANQGSEA. In DNA, the CDR3 is TGCAGCGTTGAAGTTCGGCAGGGGCAGTATTTT. Its translation: CSVEVRQGQYF.

This chain joins TRBV6-5 and TRBJ1-1; a weak D match, TRBD1 (5 bases). Germline CDR1 reads MNHEY; CDR2 reads SVGAGI. V lost 8 bases and J 7 bases, leaving 11 bases between the germline ends. The CDR3 has 11 residues. CDR3 nucleotide sequence: TGTGCCAGCGGTCGCAGGGATGAAGCTTTCTTT. Translated: CASGRRDEAFF.